This passage covers 20 T cell receptor beta chains from one sample sequenced in a study of monozygotic twins with inflammatory bowel disease. Each CDR3 protein gets one entry in TCRdb, which reprocessed the 5' RACE reads and gives no DNA. The sample has about 380,000 distinct CDR3 sequences. The specimen sequenced was blood. The source is a human donor with ulcerative colitis or Crohn's disease, or a healthy co-twin of an affected twin (not recorded which).

The chain recombines TRBV7-2 with TRBJ1-1. This CDR3 has 14 residues. The germline gives CDR1 SGHTA, CDR2 FQGNSA. The CDR3 is CASRLTSMNTEAFF. Complete variable domain (other parts from reference TRBV7-2 and TRBJ1-1): GAGVSQSPSNKVTEKGKDVELRCDPISGHTALYWYRQSLGQGLEFLIYFQGNSAPDKSGLPSDRFSAERTGGSVSTLTIQRTQQEDSAVYLCASRLTSMNTEAFFGQGTRLTVV.

The chain uses TRBV12-3 or TRBV12-4 and TRBJ2-1; the TCRdb D gene call, TRBD1, has no DNA to confirm it. CDR3 length: 12 amino acids. The CDR3: CASSLPQGGPFF.

The chain has TRBV19 and TRBJ2-6. CDR1 is LNHDA, CDR2 SQIVND, per germline (reference sequence). The CDR3 length is 14 residues. The CDR3 reads CASRDLSGANVLTF.

This rearrangement joins TRBV7-2 to TRBJ2-5. CDR1 and CDR2 from the germline V gene are SGHTA and FQGNSA. CDR3 length equals 18 residues. The CDR3 sequence: CASSLAVRFGQFEETQYF.

The chain carries TRBV9 and TRBJ2-3; TCRdb's D call, TRBD1, is unchecked because there is no DNA. In germline, CDR1 is SGDLS, CDR2 YYNGEE. The CDR3 contains 15 residues. CDR3 residues: CASSVGTGRADTQYF.

CDR3 region: CASVLPGGAYNEQFF. The chain carries TRBV7-9 and TRBJ2-1; TCRdb gives TRBD2 as the D gene, but with no DNA this cannot be confirmed. Per germline, CDR1 SEHNR and CDR2 FQNEAQ (reference sequence). The CDR3 contains 15 residues.

The V call is TRBV15, the J call TRBJ2-1. Germline CDR1 and CDR2: LNHNV and YYDKDF (reference sequence). This CDR3 has 14 amino acids. Here the CDR3 reads CATSRERGLLEQFF.

The chain employs TRBV7-9 and TRBJ1-4; TCRdb indicates TRBD1, and absent DNA this call remains unverified. The CDR3 sequence is 15 residues long. The V gene's germline CDR1 is SEHNR and CDR2 FQNEAQ (reference sequence). The CDR3 sequence: CASSAIGQGNEKLFF.

This rearrangement joins TRBV6-2 or TRBV6-3 to TRBJ2-1. The CDR3 runs 14 residues. Germline CDR1 and CDR2: MNHEY and SVGEGT. The CDR3 sequence is CASLGGIPYNEQFF.

The chain combines TRBV4-1 with TRBJ1-6; the TCRdb call, TRBD1, lacks DNA for checking. There are 19 residues in the CDR3. Germline V lookup: CDR1 MGHRA, CDR2 YSYEKL. The CDR3 loop is CASSRIAQGPSSYNSPLHF.

CDR3 sequence reads: CSVAWSGYTEAFF. The chain joins TRBV29-1 to TRBJ1-1. Looked up from germline, CDR1 is SQVTM and CDR2 is ANQGSEA. The CDR3 covers 13 residues.

The V call is TRBV18, the J call TRBJ2-1; TCRdb names TRBD2, which stays unverified in the absence of DNA. The germline V gene encodes CDR1 KGHSH and CDR2 LQKENI. The CDR3 consists of 15 residues. CDR3 in amino acids: CASSPPSLAGAEQFF.

The chain couples TRBV12-3 or TRBV12-4 to TRBJ2-7. This CDR3 has 14 amino acids. Here the CDR3 reads CASSQSASSYEQYF.

This chain links TRBV12-3 or TRBV12-4 with TRBJ2-3; the D gene TCRdb calls, TRBD2, cannot be checked with no DNA. This CDR3 spans 16 amino acids. CDR3 amino acids: CASSFWASSLTDTQYF.

This chain joins TRBV12-3 or TRBV12-4 and TRBJ2-2; the D call from TCRdb, TRBD1, cannot be confirmed without DNA. The CDR3 sequence is 16 residues long. CDR3 sequence reads: CASSPTGGRNTGELFF.

J is TRBJ1-1 and V is TRBV20-1; TCRdb lists TRBD1, though no DNA is available to test this call. This CDR3 has 14 residues. CDR1 DFQATT and CDR2 SNEGSKA come from the germline V gene (reference sequence). The CDR3 here is CSAPRFGSETEAFF.

This chain uses TRBV12-3 or TRBV12-4 with TRBJ1-5; TCRdb names TRBD1, which stays unverified in the absence of DNA. The CDR3 is made up of 15 amino acids. The chain's CDR3 is CASSSGTVGNQPQHF.

The rearrangement joins TRBV27 to TRBJ1-1; the TRBD1 assignment by TCRdb is unverifiable without DNA. The CDR3 contains 14 residues. Looked up from germline, CDR1 is MNHEY and CDR2 is SMNVEV (reference sequence). The CDR3 sequence is CASSLGGLRSEAFF.

The V gene is TRBV11-2, the J gene TRBJ2-3; the TCRdb call, TRBD1, lacks DNA for checking. CDR3 size: 18 residues. Germline V gene lookup returns CDR1 SGHAT and CDR2 FQNNGV. This CDR3 is CASSLSPTGYINTDTQYF.

The rearrangement uses TRBV11-3 and TRBJ2-1. Germline CDR1 and CDR2: SGHNT and YENEEA. This CDR3 region has 15 residues. This CDR3 reads CASSLDRSGYNEQFF.